In its sample, the clone carrying this T cell receptor beta chain was seen a few times. Trimming cost V 0 bases and J 7 bases, with 10 bases left between them. CDR1 SGHRS and CDR2 YFSETQ come from the germline V gene. The CDR3 runs 14 residues. The sample originates from a study of T-cell reconstitution after alpha-beta-depleted transplantation in children. Construction of the TCRbeta library involved unique molecular identifiers. From the PCR reads, TCRdb called clonotypes with MiXCR, one entry per CDR3 protein. The sample yields hundreds of thousands of distinct CDR3 sequences, around 9.6% seen once.

The sequences come from PBMCs from the stem cell graft donor, collected from the stem cell graft. V is TRBV5-1 and J is TRBJ2-2, with a possible D match to TRBD1 (5 bases). The sequence came from a human donor who donated a stem cell graft to a child with acute lymphoblastic leukemia. The CDR3 sequence: CASSLGQGGGELFF. CDR3 sequence (DNA): TGCGCCAGCAGCTTGGGGCAGGGCGGCGGGGAGCTGTTTTTT.